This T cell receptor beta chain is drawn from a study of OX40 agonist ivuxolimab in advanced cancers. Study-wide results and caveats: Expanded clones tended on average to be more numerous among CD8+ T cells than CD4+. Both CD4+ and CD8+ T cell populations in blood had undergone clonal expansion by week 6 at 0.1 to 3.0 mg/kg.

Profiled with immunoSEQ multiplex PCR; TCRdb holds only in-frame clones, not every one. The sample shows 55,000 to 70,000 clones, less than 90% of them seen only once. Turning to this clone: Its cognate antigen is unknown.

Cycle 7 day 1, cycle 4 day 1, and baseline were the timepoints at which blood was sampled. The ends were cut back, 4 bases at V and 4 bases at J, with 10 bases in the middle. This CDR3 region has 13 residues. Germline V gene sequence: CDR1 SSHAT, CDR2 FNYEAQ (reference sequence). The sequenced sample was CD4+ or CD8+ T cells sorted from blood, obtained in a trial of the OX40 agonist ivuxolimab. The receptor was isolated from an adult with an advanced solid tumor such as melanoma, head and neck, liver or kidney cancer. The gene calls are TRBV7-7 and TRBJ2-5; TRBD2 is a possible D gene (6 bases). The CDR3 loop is CASSSGVSETQYF. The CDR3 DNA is TGTGCCAGCAGCTCGGGGGTTTCAGAGACCCAGTACTTC.